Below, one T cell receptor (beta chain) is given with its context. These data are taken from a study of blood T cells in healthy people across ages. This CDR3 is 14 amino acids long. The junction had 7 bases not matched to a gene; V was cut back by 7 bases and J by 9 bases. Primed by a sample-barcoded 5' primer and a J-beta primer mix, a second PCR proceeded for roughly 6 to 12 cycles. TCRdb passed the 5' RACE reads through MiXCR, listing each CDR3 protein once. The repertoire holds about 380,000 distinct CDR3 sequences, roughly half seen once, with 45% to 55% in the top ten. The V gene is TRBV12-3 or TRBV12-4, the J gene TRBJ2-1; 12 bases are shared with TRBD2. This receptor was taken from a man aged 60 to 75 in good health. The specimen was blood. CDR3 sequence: CASTTSGGWREQFF. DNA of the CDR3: TGTGCCAGCACGACTAGCGGGGGTTGGCGTGAGCAGTTCTTC.